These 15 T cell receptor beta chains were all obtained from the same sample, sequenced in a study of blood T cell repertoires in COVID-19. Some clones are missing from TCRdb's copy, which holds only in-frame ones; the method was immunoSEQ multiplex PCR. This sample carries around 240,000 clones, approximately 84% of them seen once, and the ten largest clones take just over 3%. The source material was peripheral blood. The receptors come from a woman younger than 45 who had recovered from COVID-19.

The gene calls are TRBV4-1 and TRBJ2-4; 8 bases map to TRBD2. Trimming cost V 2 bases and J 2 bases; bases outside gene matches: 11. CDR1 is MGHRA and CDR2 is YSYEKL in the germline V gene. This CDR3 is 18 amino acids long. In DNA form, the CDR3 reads TGCGCCAGCAGCCAACCGACGGGGGGGGCGCTATCCAAAAACATTCAGTACTTC. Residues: CASSQPTGGALSKNIQYF.

CDR3 DNA sequence: TGTGCCAGCAGCGCATCGGGGGGGCATTCAGATACGCAGTATTTT. The encoded protein is CASSASGGHSDTQYF. The chain links TRBV7-3 to TRBJ2-3, with 8 nucleotides matching TRBD2. V shed 5 bases and J 4 bases; nucleotides not matched to a gene: 8. The CDR3 sequence is 15 residues long. From germline, CDR1 is SGHTA and CDR2 FQGTGA.

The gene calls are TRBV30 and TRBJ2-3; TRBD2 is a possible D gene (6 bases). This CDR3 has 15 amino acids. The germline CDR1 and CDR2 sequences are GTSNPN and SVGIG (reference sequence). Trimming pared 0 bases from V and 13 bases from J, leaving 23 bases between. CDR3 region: CAWSVLSEGIRGEYF. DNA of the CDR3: TGTGCCTGGAGTGTCCTCTCAGAAGGTATTCGCGGGGAGTATTTT.

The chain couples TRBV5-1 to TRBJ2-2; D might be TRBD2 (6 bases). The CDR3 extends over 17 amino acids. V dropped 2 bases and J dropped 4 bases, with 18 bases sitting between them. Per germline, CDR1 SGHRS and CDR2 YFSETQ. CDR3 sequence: CASSFVLGGERTGELFF. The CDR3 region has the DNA TGCGCCAGCAGCTTCGTTCTCGGCGGGGAGCGCACCGGGGAGCTGTTTTTT.

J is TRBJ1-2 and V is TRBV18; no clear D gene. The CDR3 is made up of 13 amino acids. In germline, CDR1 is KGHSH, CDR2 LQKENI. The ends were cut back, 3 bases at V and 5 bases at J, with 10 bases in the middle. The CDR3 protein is CASSPGATYGYTF. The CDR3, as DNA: TGTGCCAGCTCACCGGGAGCCACGTATGGCTACACCTTC.

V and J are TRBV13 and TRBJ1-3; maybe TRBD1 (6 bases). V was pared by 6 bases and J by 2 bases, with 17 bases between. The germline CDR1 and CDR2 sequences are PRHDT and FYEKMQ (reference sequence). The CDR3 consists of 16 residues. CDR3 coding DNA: TGTGCCAGCAGTTCCCGCCAGGGGCGTACTGGAAACACCATATATTTT. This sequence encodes CASSSRQGRTGNTIYF.

The CDR3 region has the DNA TGCGCCAGCAGCCAAGTGCCAGCGGGGGGGATCGGGGATACGCAGTATTTT. Its translation is CASSQVPAGGIGDTQYF. V is TRBV4-1 and J is TRBJ2-3; 10 positions match TRBD2. The CDR3 covers 17 residues. The V gene end was trimmed by 1 base and the J gene end by 6 bases; junction bases not matched to a gene: 10. From germline, CDR1 is MGHRA and CDR2 YSYEKL.

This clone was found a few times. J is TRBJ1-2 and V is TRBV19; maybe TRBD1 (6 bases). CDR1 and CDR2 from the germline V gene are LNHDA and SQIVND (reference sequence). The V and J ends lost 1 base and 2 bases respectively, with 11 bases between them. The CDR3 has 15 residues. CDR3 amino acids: CASSIGTVSNYGYTF. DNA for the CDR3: TGTGCCAGTAGTATAGGGACAGTCTCAAACTATGGCTACACCTTC.

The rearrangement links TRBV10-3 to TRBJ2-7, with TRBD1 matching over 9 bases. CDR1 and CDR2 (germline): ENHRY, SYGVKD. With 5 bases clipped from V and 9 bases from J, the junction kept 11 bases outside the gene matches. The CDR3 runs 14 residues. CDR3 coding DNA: TGTGCCATCAGTACACTTACAGGGGGCTGGACGCAGTACTTC. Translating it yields CAISTLTGGWTQYF.

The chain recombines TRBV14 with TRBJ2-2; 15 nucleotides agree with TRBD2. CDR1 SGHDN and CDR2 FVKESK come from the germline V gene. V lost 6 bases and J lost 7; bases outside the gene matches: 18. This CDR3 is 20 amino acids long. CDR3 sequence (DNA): TGTGCCAGCAGAGTTCCTACAGGGACTAGCGGGGGGCCCAGGGTCGGGGAGCTGTTTTTT. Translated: CASRVPTGTSGGPRVGELFF.

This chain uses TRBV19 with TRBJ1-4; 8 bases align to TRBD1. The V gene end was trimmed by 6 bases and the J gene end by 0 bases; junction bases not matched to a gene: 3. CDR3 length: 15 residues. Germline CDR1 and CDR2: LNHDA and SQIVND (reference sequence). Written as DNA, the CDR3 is TGTGCCAGTAGGGAACAGGGGGCAACTAATGAAAAACTGTTTTTT. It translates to CASREQGATNEKLFF.

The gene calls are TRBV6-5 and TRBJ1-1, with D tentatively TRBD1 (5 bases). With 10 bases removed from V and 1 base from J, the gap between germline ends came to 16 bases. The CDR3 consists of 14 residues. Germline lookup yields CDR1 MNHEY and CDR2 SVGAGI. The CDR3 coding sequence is TGTGCCACCAGGGAGGGCGCGGGGAACACTGAAGCTTTCTTT. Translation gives CATREGAGNTEAFF.

CDR3 loop: CASSNDRGSYNEQFF. The CDR3 nucleotides are TGTGCCAGCAGCAATGACAGGGGCTCCTACAATGAGCAGTTCTTC. V is TRBV2 and J is TRBJ2-1; TRBD1 matches 8 bases. The CDR3 runs 15 residues. Germline V gene lookup returns CDR1 SNHLY and CDR2 FYNNEI. V was pared by 6 bases and J by 0 bases, with 4 bases of the junction left unmatched.

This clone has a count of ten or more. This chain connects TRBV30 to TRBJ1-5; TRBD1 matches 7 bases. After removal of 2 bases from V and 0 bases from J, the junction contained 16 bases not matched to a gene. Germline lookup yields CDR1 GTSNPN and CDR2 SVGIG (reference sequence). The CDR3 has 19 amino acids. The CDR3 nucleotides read TGTGCCTGGAGTCCGGATATGACAGGGTATCGTTATAGCAATCAGCCCCAGCATTTT. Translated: CAWSPDMTGYRYSNQPQHF.

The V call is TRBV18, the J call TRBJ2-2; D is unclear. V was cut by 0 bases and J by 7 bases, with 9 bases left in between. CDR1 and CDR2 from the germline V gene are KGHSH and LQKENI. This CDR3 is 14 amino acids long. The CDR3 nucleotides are TGTGCCAGCTCACCACCGAGTTCCAACGGGGAGCTGTTTTTT. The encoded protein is CASSPPSSNGELFF.